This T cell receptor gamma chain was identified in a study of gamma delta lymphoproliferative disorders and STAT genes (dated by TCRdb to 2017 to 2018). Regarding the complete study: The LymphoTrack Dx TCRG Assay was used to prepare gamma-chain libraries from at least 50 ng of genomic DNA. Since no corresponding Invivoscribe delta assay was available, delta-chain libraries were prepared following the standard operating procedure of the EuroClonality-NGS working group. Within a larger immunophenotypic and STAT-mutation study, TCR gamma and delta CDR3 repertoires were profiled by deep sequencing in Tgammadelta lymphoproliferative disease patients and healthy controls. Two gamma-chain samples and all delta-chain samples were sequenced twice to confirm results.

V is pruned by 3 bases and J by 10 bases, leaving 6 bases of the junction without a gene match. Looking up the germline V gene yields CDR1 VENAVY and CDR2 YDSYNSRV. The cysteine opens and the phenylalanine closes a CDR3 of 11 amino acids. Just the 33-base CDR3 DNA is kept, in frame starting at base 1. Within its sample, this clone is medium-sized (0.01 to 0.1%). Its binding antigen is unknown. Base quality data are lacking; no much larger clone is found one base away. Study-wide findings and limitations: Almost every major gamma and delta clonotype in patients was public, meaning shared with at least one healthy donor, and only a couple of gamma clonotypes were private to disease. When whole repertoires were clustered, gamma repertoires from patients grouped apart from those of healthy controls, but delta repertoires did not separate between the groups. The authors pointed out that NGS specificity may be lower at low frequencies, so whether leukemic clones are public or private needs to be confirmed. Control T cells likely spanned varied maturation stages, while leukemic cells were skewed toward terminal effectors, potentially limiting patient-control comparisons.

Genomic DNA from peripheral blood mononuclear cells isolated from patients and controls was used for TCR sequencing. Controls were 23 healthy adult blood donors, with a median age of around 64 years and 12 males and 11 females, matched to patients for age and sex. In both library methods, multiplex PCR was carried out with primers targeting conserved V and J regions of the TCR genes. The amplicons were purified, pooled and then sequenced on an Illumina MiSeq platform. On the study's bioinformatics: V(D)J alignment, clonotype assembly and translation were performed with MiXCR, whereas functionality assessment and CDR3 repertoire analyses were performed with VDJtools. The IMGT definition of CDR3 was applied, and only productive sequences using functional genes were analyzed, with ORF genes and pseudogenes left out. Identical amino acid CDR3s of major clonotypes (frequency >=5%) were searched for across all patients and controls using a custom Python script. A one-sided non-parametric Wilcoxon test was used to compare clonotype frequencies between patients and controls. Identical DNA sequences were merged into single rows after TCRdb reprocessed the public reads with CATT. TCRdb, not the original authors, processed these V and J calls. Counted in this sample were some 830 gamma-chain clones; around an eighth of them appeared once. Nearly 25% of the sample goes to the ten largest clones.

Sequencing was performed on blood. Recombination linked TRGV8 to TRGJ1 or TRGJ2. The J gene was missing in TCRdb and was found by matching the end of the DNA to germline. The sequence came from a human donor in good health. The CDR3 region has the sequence CATWDYAKKLF. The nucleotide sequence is TGTGCCACCTGGGATTATGCCAAGAAACTCTTT.